The next 9 T cell receptor beta chains were all read from a single sample in a study of cytomegalovirus exposure and HLA in healthy donors. Assay: immunoSEQ multiplex PCR; the TCRdb copy retains only in-frame clones and omits some. The repertoire holds about 83,000 clones, with approximately 96% as singletons. Sequencing was done on a sample of PBMCs. These receptors originate from a woman under 30 in good health and CMV-seronegative.

V usage is TRBV7-8 and J usage is TRBJ1-1, with TRBD1 identical over 9 bases. The CDR3 contains 14 residues. V trimming: 7 bases; J trimming: 2 bases; junction bases outside the gene matches: 5. Germline V lookup: CDR1 SGHVS, CDR2 FQNEAQ. CDR3 nucleotide sequence: TGTGCCAGCATGAGACAGGGGGGCAACACTGAAGCTTTCTTT. It encodes CASMRQGGNTEAFF.

This clone was seen once. The V and J genes are TRBV5-1 and TRBJ2-2, with a weak D call TRBD1 (5 bases). V was shortened by 0 bases and J by 5 bases, with 8 bases between the two germline ends. The CDR3 is made up of 14 amino acids. In germline, CDR1 is SGHRS, CDR2 YFSETQ. The CDR3 here is CASSLVTGTGELFF. The CDR3 DNA sequence: TGCGCCAGCAGCTTGGTTACAGGAACCGGGGAGCTGTTTTTT. Variable domain in full (rest from reference TRBV5-1 and TRBJ2-2): KAGVTQTPRYLIKTRGQQVTLSCSPISGHRSVSWYQQTPGQGLQFLFEYFSETQRNKGNFPGRFSGRQFSNSRSEMNVSTLELGDSALYLCASSLVTGTGELFFGEGSRLTVL.

The chain joins TRBV5-1 to TRBJ2-2, with 11 bases matching TRBD2. V was pared by 3 bases and J by 5 bases, with 6 bases of the junction left unmatched. The CDR3 extends over 16 amino acids. CDR1 and CDR2 from the germline V gene are SGHRS and YFSETQ. The chain's CDR3 is CASSSLAGVGTGELFF. CDR3 bases: TGCGCCAGCAGCTCACTAGCGGGAGTGGGGACCGGGGAGCTGTTTTTT. The variable domain in full, with the rest retrieved from reference TRBV5-1 and TRBJ2-2, is KAGVTQTPRYLIKTRGQQVTLSCSPISGHRSVSWYQQTPGQGLQFLFEYFSETQRNKGNFPGRFSGRQFSNSRSEMNVSTLELGDSALYLCASSSLAGVGTGELFFGEGSRLTVL.

V and J are TRBV6-1 and TRBJ2-7; maybe TRBD1 (6 bases). Deletions cut 7 bases from V and 7 bases from J, with 20 bases between. Germline V gives CDR1 MNHNS, CDR2 SASEGT. The CDR3 loop spans 14 amino acids. The DNA of the CDR3 is TGTGCCAGCACCCCCGGGACATGGTCGCAGGAGCAGTACTTC. Its translation: CASTPGTWSQEQYF.

The V and J genes are TRBV10-2 and TRBJ2-1, with 11 positions matching TRBD2. CDR3 length: 13 amino acids. Germline V gene lookup returns CDR1 WSHSY and CDR2 SAAADI. Unmatched junction bases numbered 6, after V lost 11 bases and J lost 6 bases. CDR3 residues: CACLAGGGNEQFF. The CDR3 DNA is TGCGCCTGCCTAGCGGGAGGTGGCAATGAGCAGTTCTTC.

V and J are TRBV6-6 and TRBJ2-4; the D is unclear. The CDR3 covers 14 residues. The germline V and J ends were trimmed by 0 bases and 9 bases, with 12 bases remaining between them. Germline loops: CDR1 MNHNY, CDR2 SVGAGI (reference sequence). The CDR3 coding sequence is TGTGCCAGCAGTTACTCGCCGGGTATGGGCATTCAGTACTTC. Translated: CASSYSPGMGIQYF.

The gene calls are TRBV6-5 and TRBJ2-3; possible D gene TRBD2, 5 bases. The germline gives CDR1 MNHEY, CDR2 SVGAGI. The CDR3 spans 15 residues. V gave up 4 bases and J gave up 1 base, with 12 bases separating them. CDR3 protein: CASSSERPRTDTQYF. Here the CDR3 DNA reads TGTGCCAGCAGTTCTGAGCGGCCCCGCACAGATACGCAGTATTTT.

This clone was seen a handful of times. The chain uses TRBV6-5 and TRBJ2-7; D might be TRBD2 (6 bases). The CDR3 covers 15 residues. The V gene lost 1 base and the J gene lost 3 bases, with 13 bases spanning the gap. Germline-derived CDR1 and CDR2 are MNHEY and SVGAGI. CDR3 protein: CASSYWSNGGYEQYF. Written as DNA, the CDR3 is TGTGCCAGCAGTTACTGGTCCAACGGGGGCTACGAGCAGTACTTC.

V gene TRBV28 combines with J gene TRBJ2-1; 7 nucleotides line up with TRBD2. With V trimmed by 5 bases and J by 6 bases, 19 bases remained unmatched. The germline V gene encodes CDR1 MDHEN and CDR2 SYDVKM. The CDR3 is 18 amino acids. The CDR3 sequence: CASSAPSAGVFLGNEQFF. In DNA, the CDR3 is TGTGCCAGCAGTGCCCCCTCGGCGGGAGTATTCTTGGGCAATGAGCAGTTCTTC.